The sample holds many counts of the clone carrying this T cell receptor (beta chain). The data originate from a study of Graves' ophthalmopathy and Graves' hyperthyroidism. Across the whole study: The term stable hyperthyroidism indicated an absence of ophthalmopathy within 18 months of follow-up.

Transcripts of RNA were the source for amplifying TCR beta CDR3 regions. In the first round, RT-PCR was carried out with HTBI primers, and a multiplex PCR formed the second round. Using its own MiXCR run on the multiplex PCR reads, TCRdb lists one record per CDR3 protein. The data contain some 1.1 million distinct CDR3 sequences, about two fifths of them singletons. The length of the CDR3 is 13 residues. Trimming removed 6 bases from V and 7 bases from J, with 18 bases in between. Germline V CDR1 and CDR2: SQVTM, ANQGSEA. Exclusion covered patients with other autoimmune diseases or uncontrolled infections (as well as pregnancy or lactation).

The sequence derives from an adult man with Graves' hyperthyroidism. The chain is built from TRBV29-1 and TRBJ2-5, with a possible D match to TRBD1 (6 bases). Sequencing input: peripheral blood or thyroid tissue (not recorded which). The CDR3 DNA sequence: TGCAGCGTCGAGACGACAGGTCAGGGGACCCAGTACTTC. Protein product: CSVETTGQGTQYF.